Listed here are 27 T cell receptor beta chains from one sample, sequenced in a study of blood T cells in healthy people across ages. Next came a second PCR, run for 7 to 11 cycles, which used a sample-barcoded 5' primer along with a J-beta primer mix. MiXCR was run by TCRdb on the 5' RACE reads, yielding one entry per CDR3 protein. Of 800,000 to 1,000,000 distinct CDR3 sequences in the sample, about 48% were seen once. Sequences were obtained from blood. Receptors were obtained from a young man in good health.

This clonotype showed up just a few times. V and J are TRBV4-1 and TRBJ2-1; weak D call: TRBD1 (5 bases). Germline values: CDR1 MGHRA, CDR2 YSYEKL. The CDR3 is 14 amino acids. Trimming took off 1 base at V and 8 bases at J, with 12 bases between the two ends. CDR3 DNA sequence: TGCGCCAGCAGCCAAGCCCAGGGTTTCTATGAGCAGTTCTTC. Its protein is CASSQAQGFYEQFF.

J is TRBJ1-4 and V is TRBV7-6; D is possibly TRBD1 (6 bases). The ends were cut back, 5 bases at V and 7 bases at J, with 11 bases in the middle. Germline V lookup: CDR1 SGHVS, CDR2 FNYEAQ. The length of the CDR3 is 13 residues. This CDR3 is CASSIHRAEKLFF. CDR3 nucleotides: TGTGCCAGCAGCATTCACAGGGCTGAAAAACTGTTTTTT.

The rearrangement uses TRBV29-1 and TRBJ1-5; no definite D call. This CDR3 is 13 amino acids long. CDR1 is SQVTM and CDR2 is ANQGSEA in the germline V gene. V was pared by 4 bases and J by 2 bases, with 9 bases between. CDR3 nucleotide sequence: TGCAGCGTTGCCCGGGAGGGCAATCAGCCCCAGCATTTT. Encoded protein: CSVAREGNQPQHF.

The CDR3 reads CASTALENTEAFF. The CDR3 DNA sequence: TGTGCCAGCACCGCTCTGGAGAACACTGAAGCTTTCTTT. The chain links TRBV7-8 to TRBJ1-1; no definite D call. The CDR3 covers 13 residues. The V gene's germline CDR1 is SGHVS and CDR2 FQNEAQ. V was trimmed by 7 bases and J by 1 base, leaving 10 bases between them.

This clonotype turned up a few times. The CDR3 nucleotides are TGTGCCAGCATTCGGAAACAGGGCAACACCGGGGAGCTGTTTTTT. Translated, it gives CASIRKQGNTGELFF. The chain is built from TRBV6-2 or TRBV6-3 and TRBJ2-2; D perhaps matches TRBD1 (6 bases). V shed 7 bases and J shed 2 bases, with 14 bases lying between them. From germline, CDR1 is MNHEY and CDR2 SVGEGT. This CDR3 is built from 15 residues.

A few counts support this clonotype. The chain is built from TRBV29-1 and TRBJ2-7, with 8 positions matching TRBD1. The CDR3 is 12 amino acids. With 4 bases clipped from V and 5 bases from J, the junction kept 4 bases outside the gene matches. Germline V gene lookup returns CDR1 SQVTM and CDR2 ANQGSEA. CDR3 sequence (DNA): TGCAGCGTTGTACAGGGGGTTGACGAGCAGTACTTC. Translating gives CSVVQGVDEQYF.

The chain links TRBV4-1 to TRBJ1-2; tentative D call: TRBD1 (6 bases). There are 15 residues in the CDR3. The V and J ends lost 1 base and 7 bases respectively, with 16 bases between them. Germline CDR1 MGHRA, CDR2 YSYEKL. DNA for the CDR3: TGCGCCAGCAGCCAAGCGGGGGGGGGCGCCTCTGGCTACACCTTC. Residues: CASSQAGGGASGYTF.

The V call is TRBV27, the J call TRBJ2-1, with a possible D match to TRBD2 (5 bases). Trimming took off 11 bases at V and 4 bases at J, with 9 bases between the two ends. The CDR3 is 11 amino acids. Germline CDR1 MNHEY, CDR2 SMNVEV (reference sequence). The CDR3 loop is CAARGYNEQFF. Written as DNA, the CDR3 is TGTGCCGCTCGGGGATACAATGAGCAGTTCTTC.

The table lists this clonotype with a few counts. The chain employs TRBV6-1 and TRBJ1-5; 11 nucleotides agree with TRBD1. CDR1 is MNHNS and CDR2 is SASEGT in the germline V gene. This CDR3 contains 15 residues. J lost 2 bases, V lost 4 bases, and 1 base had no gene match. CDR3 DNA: TGTGCCAGCAGTGGGACAGGGGGCCGCAATCAGCCCCAGCATTTT. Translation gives CASSGTGGRNQPQHF.

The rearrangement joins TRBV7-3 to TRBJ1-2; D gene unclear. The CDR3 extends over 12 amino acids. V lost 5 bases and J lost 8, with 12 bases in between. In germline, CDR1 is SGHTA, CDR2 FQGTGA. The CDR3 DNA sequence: TGTGCCAGCAGCCCCGGAATCAGGGGCTACACCTTC. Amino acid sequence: CASSPGIRGYTF. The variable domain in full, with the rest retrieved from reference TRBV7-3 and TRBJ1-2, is GAGVSQTPSNKVTEKGKYVELRCDPISGHTALYWYRQSLGQGPEFLIYFQGTGAADDSGLPNDRFFAVRPEGSVSTLKIQRTERGDSAVYLCASSPGIRGYTFGSGTRLTVV.

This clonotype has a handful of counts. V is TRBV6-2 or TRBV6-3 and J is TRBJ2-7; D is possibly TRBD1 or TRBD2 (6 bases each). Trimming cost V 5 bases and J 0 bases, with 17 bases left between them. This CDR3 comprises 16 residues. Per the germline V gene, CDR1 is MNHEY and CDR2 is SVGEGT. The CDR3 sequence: CASSAPGAANSYEQYF. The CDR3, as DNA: TGTGCCAGCAGTGCTCCGGGGGCAGCGAACTCCTACGAGCAGTACTTC.

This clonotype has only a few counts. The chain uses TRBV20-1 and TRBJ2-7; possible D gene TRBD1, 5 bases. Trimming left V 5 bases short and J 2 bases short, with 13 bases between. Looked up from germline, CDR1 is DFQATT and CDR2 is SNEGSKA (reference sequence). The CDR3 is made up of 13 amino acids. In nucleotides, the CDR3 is TGCAGTGCTGCCTACAGGTTACCCTACGAGCAGTACTTC. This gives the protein CSAAYRLPYEQYF.

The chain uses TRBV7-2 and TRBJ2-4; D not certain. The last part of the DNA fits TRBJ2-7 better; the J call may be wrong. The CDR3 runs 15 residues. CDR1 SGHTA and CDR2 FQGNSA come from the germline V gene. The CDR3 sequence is CASSLGTLRTYEQYF. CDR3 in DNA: TGTGCCAGCAGCTTAGGGACGCTAAGAACCTACGAGCAGTACTTC.

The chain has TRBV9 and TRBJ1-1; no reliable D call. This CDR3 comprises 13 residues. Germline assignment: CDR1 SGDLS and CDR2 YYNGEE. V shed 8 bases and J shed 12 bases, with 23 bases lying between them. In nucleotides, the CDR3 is TGTGCCAGTGGCGTAGTGTTGGGTTCCGCGACTTTCTTT. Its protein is CASGVVLGSATFF.

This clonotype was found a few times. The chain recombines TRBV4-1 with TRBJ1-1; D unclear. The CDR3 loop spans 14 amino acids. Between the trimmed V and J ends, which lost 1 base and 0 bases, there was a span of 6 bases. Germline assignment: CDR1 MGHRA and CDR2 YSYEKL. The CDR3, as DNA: TGCGCCAGCAGCCAAGGCCCGCTGAACACTGAAGCTTTCTTT. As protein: CASSQGPLNTEAFF.

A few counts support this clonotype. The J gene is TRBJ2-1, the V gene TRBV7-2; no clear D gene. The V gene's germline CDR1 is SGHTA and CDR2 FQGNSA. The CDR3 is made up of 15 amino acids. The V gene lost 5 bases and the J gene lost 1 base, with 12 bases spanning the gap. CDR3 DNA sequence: TGTGCCAGCAGCCCATCCAGAGGATCCTACAATGAGCAGTTCTTC. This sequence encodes CASSPSRGSYNEQFF. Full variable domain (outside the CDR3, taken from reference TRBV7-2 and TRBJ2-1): GAGVSQSPSNKVTEKGKDVELRCDPISGHTALYWYRQSLGQGLEFLIYFQGNSAPDKSGLPSDRFSAERTGGSVSTLTIQRTQQEDSAVYLCASSPSRGSYNEQFFGPGTRLTVL.

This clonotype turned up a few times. DNA for the CDR3: TGCAGTGCTAGAGATCCTAGCGGGGGGCGATCTGGATCTAATGAGCAGTTCTTC. This codes for CSARDPSGGRSGSNEQFF. V and J are TRBV20-1 and TRBJ2-1; 11 nucleotides match TRBD2. The CDR3 has 18 amino acids. V was clipped by 0 bases and J by 7 bases; unmatched bases: 14. The germline V gene has CDR1 DFQATT and CDR2 SNEGSKA (reference sequence).

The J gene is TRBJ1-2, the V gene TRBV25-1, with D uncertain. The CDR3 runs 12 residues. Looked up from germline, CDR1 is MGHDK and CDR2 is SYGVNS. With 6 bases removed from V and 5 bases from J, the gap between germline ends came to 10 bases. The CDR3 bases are TGTGCCAGCAGGTCGAACCTTTATGGCTACACCTTC. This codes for CASRSNLYGYTF.

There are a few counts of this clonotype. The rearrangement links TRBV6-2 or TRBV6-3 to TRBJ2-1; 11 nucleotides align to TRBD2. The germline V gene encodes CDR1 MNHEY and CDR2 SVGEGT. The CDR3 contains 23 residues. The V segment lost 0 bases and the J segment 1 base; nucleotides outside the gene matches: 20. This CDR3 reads CASSYSPYPGLAGGRKSYNEQFF. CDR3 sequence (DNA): TGTGCCAGCAGTTACTCTCCTTACCCCGGACTAGCGGGCGGACGGAAGTCCTACAATGAGCAGTTCTTC.

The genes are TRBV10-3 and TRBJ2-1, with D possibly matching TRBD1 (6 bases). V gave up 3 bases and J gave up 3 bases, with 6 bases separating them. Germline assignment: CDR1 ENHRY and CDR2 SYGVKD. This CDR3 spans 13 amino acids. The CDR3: CAISEGGYNEQFF. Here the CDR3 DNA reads TGTGCCATCAGTGAAGGGGGCTACAATGAGCAGTTCTTC.

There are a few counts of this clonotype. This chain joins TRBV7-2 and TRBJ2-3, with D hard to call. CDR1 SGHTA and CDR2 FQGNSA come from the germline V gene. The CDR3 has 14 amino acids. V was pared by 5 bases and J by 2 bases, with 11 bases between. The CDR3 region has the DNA TGTGCCAGCAGCCCCGAGGCCTACACAGATACGCAGTATTTT. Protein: CASSPEAYTDTQYF.

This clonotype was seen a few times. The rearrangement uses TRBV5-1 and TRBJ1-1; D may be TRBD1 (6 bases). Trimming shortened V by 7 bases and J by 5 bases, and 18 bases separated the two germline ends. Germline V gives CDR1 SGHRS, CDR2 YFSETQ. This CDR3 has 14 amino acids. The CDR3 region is CASLDGGAGTEAFF. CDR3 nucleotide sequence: TGCGCCAGCCTCGACGGGGGCGCGGGAACTGAAGCTTTCTTT. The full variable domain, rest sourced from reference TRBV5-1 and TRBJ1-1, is KAGVTQTPRYLIKTRGQQVTLSCSPISGHRSVSWYQQTPGQGLQFLFEYFSETQRNKGNFPGRFSGRQFSNSRSEMNVSTLELGDSALYLCASLDGGAGTEAFFGQGTRLTVV.

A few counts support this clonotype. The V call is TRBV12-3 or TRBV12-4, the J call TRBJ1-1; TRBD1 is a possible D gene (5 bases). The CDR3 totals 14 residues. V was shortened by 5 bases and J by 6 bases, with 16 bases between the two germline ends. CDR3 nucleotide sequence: TGTGCCAGCAGTCCTCCTGGGGGTGTGCCTGAAGCTTTCTTT. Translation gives CASSPPGGVPEAFF.

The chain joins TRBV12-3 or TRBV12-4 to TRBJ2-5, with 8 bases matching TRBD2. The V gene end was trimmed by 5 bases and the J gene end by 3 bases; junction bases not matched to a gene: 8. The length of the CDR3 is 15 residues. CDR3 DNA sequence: TGTGCCAGCAGTACCCGGGGTAGCGGGGAAGAGACCCAGTACTTC. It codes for CASSTRGSGEETQYF.

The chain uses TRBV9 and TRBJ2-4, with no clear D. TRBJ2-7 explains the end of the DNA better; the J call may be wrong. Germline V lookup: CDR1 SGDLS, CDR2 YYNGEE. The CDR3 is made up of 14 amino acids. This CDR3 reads CASSVGPDTYEQYF. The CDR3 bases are TGTGCCAGCAGCGTAGGTCCGGATACCTACGAGCAGTACTTC.

The CDR3 DNA reads as TGTGCCAGCAGCGTACCGGGACTAGGCACCTACGAGCAGTACTTC. It yields the protein CASSVPGLGTYEQYF. This chain links TRBV6-1 with TRBJ2-7, with 8 bases identical to TRBD2. Germline V gene lookup returns CDR1 MNHNS and CDR2 SASEGT. The CDR3 is made up of 15 amino acids. The J segment lost 2 bases and the V segment lost 6 bases, leaving 9 bases of the junction unmatched.

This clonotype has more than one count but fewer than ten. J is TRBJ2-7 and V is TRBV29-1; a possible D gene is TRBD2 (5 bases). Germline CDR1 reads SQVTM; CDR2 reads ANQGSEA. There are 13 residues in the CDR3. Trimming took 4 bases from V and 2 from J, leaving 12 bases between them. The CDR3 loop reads CSVGRTDTYEQYF. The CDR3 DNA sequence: TGCAGCGTTGGGAGGACGGATACCTACGAGCAGTACTTC.